This T cell receptor (beta chain) was recorded in a study of response to subunit inactivated influenza vaccine. Study conclusions and caveats: With each seasonal influenza vaccination, the authors suggested, few new T cells are recruited.

This clonotype was seen a few times. Antigen: not known. The CDR3 has 18 residues. V lost 0 bases to trimming and J lost 4 bases; unmatched junction nucleotides: 13. The germline gives CDR1 SGHDT, CDR2 YYEEEE. In TCRdb, the RT-PCR reads were re-called with MiXCR into one record per CDR3 protein. This sample has approximately 700,000 distinct CDR3 sequences, with 15% to 19% found just once. This receptor was obtained from a man aged 50-59 years who received an inactivated influenza vaccine. The specimen was PBMCs from blood, collected 11 to 12 days after vaccination. The genes are TRBV5-6 and TRBJ1-1, with TRBD1 matching 9 bases. The CDR3 region has the DNA TGTGCCAGCAGCTTGGCGTTACCGGGACAGGGTTTCGGCACTGAAGCTTTCTTT. It encodes CASSLALPGQGFGTEAFF.